This T cell receptor (beta chain) originates from a study of blood T cell repertoires in COVID-19. About the research overall: COVID-19 samples from acute and convalescent phases originated in the United States, Italy and Spain. The cDNA or gDNA used as material had been derived from T cells, B-cell-depleted T cells, or PBMCs.

Authors' analysis steps: Amplifying reference gene primers gave estimates of nucleated cell counts. Here immunoSEQ multiplex PCR was the method, and the copy in TCRdb shows in-frame clones only, minus some. The V and J calls and clone size are taken from that table; D and trimming were inferred from the DNA. The sample gives approximately 230,000 clones, around 80% of which show up once; roughly 5% is in the top ten. J gave up 8 bases and V 1 base, and 10 bases lay outside the gene matches. From germline, CDR1 is MDHEN and CDR2 SYDVKM. The CDR3 runs 15 residues. The source is an older man with acute or convalescent COVID-19. Sequenced material: peripheral blood. The V gene is TRBV28, the J gene TRBJ2-7, with 8 bases identical to TRBD1. CDR3 bases: TGTGCCAGCAGTTTATATTCAGGGGGCGCGTTTCAGCAGTACTTC. Protein: CASSLYSGGAFQQYF.